The 23 T cell receptor beta chains below all came from one sample that was sequenced in a study of T cell responses to AZD1222 COVID-19 vaccine. The table came from immunoSEQ multiplex PCR; TCRdb's copy has only in-frame clones and leaves some out. The profile shows about 140,000 clones, about 93% of them singletons. The sample here was peripheral blood, taken on day 0 of AZD1222 vaccination. These receptors were collected from an adult in good health.

The chain is built from TRBV5-4 and TRBJ1-1; 7 nucleotides agree with TRBD1. Germline CDR1 SGHNT, CDR2 YYREEE (reference sequence). The CDR3 contains 14 residues. Trimming removed 4 bases from V and 4 bases from J; junction bases left unmatched: 7. CDR3 sequence (DNA): TGTGCCAGCAGCATAAACAGGGGAATCACTGAAGCTTTCTTT. Translated, it gives CASSINRGITEAFF. Looking up the rest from reference TRBV5-4 and TRBJ1-1 gives the full variable domain: ETGVTQSPTHLIKTRGQQVTLRCSSQSGHNTVSWYQQALGQGPQFIFQYYREEENGRGNFPPRFSGLQFPNYSSELNVNALELDDSALYLCASSINRGITEAFFGQGTRLTVV.

The chain uses TRBV3-1 (or the pseudogene TRBV3-2) and TRBJ1-2; D may be TRBD1 (6 bases). V was pared by 2 bases and J by 8 bases, with 12 bases between. The CDR3 has 13 amino acids. CDR1 is LGHDT and CDR2 is YNNKEL in the germline V gene (reference sequence). The chain's CDR3 is CASSQQGSWGYTF. Here the CDR3 DNA reads TGTGCCAGCAGCCAACAGGGGTCCTGGGGCTACACCTTC.

This clone has only one observation. The V call is TRBV27, the J call TRBJ2-7; TRBD1 agrees at 8 bases. CDR1 is MNHEY, CDR2 SMNVEV, per germline (reference sequence). This CDR3 is 14 amino acids long. V trimming: 6 bases; J trimming: 0 bases; junction bases outside the gene matches: 4. CDR3 in amino acids: CASSQGASSYEQYF. The CDR3 region has the DNA TGTGCCAGCAGCCAGGGGGCTAGCTCCTACGAGCAGTACTTC.

The gene calls are TRBV19 and TRBJ2-2; D gene uncertain. Looked up from germline, CDR1 is LNHDA and CDR2 is SQIVND (reference sequence). The CDR3 extends over 14 amino acids. The ends were cut back, 10 bases at V and 1 base at J, with 13 bases in the middle. Written as DNA, the CDR3 is TGTGCCACCGACTCCGGGCGGAACACCGGGGAGCTGTTTTTT. It encodes CATDSGRNTGELFF.

The CDR3 loop reads CASRAKTSGSGEQYF. The CDR3 bases are TGTGCCAGCAGGGCTAAGACTAGCGGGAGTGGAGAGCAGTACTTC. This sequence joins TRBV2 and TRBJ2-7, with 12 positions matching TRBD2. The CDR3 is made up of 15 amino acids. Germline CDR1 is SNHLY and CDR2 is FYNNEI. V was clipped by 6 bases and J by 7 bases; unmatched bases: 10.

The rearrangement uses TRBV25-1 and TRBJ2-1, with a possible D match to TRBD1 (6 bases). V was cut by 2 bases and J by 6 bases, with 14 bases left in between. Germline loops: CDR1 MGHDK, CDR2 SYGVNS. The CDR3 contains 15 residues. CDR3 residues: CASSENREWGNEQFF. CDR3 in DNA: TGTGCCAGCAGTGAAAACAGGGAATGGGGCAATGAGCAGTTCTTC.

The rearrangement links TRBV5-1 to TRBJ1-1, with a possible D match to TRBD1 (6 bases). CDR3 length equals 15 residues. The ends were cut back, 2 bases at V and 3 bases at J, with 14 bases in the middle. The germline gives CDR1 SGHRS, CDR2 YFSETQ. The CDR3 sequence: CASSLTGHRDTEAFF. The DNA of the CDR3 is TGCGCCAGCAGCTTAACAGGGCATAGGGACACTGAAGCTTTCTTT.

The rearrangement uses TRBV28 and TRBJ1-6; D is unresolved. Germline V gene sequence: CDR1 MDHEN, CDR2 SYDVKM. The CDR3 has 15 residues. V was shortened by 7 bases and J by 8 bases, with 18 bases between the two germline ends. CDR3 sequence reads: CASNTAAPRYSPLHF. Here the CDR3 DNA reads TGTGCCAGCAACACCGCAGCTCCCCGGTATTCACCCCTCCACTTT.

V usage is TRBV3-1 (or the pseudogene TRBV3-2) and J usage is TRBJ2-3; TRBD2 matches at 8 bases. The V gene end was trimmed by 0 bases and the J gene end by 0 bases; junction bases not matched to a gene: 5. The CDR3 consists of 17 residues. Germline CDR1 LGHDT, CDR2 YNNKEL (reference sequence). CDR3 bases: TGTGCCAGCAGCCAAGAATTTGAGCGGGGGAGCACAGATACGCAGTATTTT. Translated, it gives CASSQEFERGSTDTQYF.

The rearrangement links TRBV7-9 to TRBJ2-7; D may be TRBD1 (6 bases). V gave up 2 bases and J gave up 1 base, with 15 bases separating them. This CDR3 spans 16 amino acids. In germline, CDR1 is SEHNR, CDR2 FQNEAQ (reference sequence). The DNA of the CDR3 is TGTGCCAGCAGCTTAACCTGGGGGCAGGGGTCCTACGAGCAGTACTTC. Amino acid sequence: CASSLTWGQGSYEQYF.

The CDR3, as DNA: TGTGCCAGCAGCTTAGTCGGGACTGCTGAAGCTTTCTTT. It is translated as CASSLVGTAEAFF. J is TRBJ1-1 and V is TRBV7-8; a weak D match, TRBD1 (5 bases). The CDR3 totals 13 residues. The germline V and J ends were trimmed by 1 base and 6 bases, with 9 bases remaining between them. Germline V CDR1 and CDR2: SGHVS, FQNEAQ.

This chain connects TRBV7-9 to TRBJ1-2; D is possibly TRBD1 (6 bases). Germline V gives CDR1 SEHNR, CDR2 FQNEAQ (reference sequence). The CDR3 has 14 amino acids. With 5 bases removed from V and 5 bases from J, the gap between germline ends came to 15 bases. The CDR3 sequence is CASSQTQGPYGYTF. The CDR3 DNA reads TGTGCCAGCAGCCAAACACAGGGCCCATATGGCTACACCTTC.

The gene calls are TRBV3-1 (or the pseudogene TRBV3-2) and TRBJ2-1; tentative D call: TRBD1 (5 bases). CDR1 is LGHDT and CDR2 is YNNKEL in the germline V gene (reference sequence). The CDR3 has 14 amino acids. V was pared by 3 bases and J by 4 bases, with 10 bases between. The CDR3 reads CASSHTTVYNEQFF. The DNA for the CDR3 is TGTGCCAGCAGCCATACGACAGTTTACAATGAGCAGTTCTTC.

This chain joins TRBV28 and TRBJ1-1; 8 bases are a match to TRBD1. V gave up 2 bases and J gave up 0 bases; unmatched junction bases: 5. Germline V gene data show CDR1 as MDHEN and CDR2 as SYDVKM. This CDR3 contains 16 residues. The CDR3 DNA reads TGTGCCAGCAGTTTACAGGGGGCTAACATGAACACTGAAGCTTTCTTT. It is translated as CASSLQGANMNTEAFF.

This rearrangement joins TRBV7-8 to TRBJ2-7, with D uncertain. The CDR3 runs 13 residues. Trimming left V 1 base short and J 0 bases short, with 4 bases between. CDR1 is SGHVS and CDR2 is FQNEAQ in the germline V gene. The CDR3 DNA sequence: TGTGCCAGCAGCTTAGGACTCTCCTACGAGCAGTACTTC. This gives the protein CASSLGLSYEQYF.

The genes are TRBV9 and TRBJ2-2, with D possibly called TRBD1 or TRBD2 (5 bases each). V lost 0 bases to trimming and J lost 6 bases, with 12 bases between them. Per the germline V gene, CDR1 is SGDLS and CDR2 is YYNGEE. This CDR3 spans 15 amino acids. The CDR3: CASSVVPGLAGELFF. For the CDR3, the DNA is TGTGCCAGCAGCGTAGTGCCGGGGCTTGCCGGGGAGCTGTTTTTT.

V usage is TRBV11-2 and J usage is TRBJ2-7; TRBD1 matches 8 bases. This CDR3 is built from 14 residues. CDR1 and CDR2 from the germline V gene are SGHAT and FQNNGV. V was clipped by 3 bases and J by 6 bases; unmatched bases: 7. The CDR3 sequence is CASSLSAGGGEQYF. Written as DNA, the CDR3 is TGTGCCAGCAGCTTGAGTGCAGGGGGCGGCGAGCAGTACTTC. The variable domain in full, with the rest retrieved from reference TRBV11-2 and TRBJ2-7, is EAGVAQSPRYKIIEKRQSVAFWCNPISGHATLYWYQQILGQGPKLLIQFQNNGVVDDSQLPKDRFSAERLKGVDSTLKIQPAKLEDSAVYLCASSLSAGGGEQYFGPGTRLTVT.

In DNA, the CDR3 is TGTGCCAGCAGCACGGATCCTAGCGAGCAGTACTTC. Protein sequence: CASSTDPSEQYF. V gene TRBV28 combines with J gene TRBJ2-7; D remains ambiguous. Deletions cut 6 bases from V and 6 bases from J, with 12 bases between. This CDR3 is 12 amino acids long. Germline CDR1 MDHEN, CDR2 SYDVKM.

The rearrangement joins TRBV6-1 to TRBJ1-5, with 8 bases identical to TRBD1. The CDR3 sequence is 15 residues long. Germline V gene sequence: CDR1 MNHNS, CDR2 SASEGT. The J segment lost 5 bases and the V segment lost 2 bases, leaving 5 bases of the junction unmatched. Here the CDR3 DNA reads TGTGCCAGCAGTGAAACTCAGGGGGCGGATCAGCCCCAGCATTTT. It codes for CASSETQGADQPQHF.

This chain links TRBV10-3 with TRBJ2-1; D perhaps matches TRBD1 (6 bases). The germline CDR1 and CDR2 sequences are ENHRY and SYGVKD. CDR3 length equals 15 residues. Trimming pared 5 bases from V and 0 bases from J, leaving 11 bases between. The CDR3 spells CAISLQGGSYNEQFF. The CDR3 DNA sequence: TGTGCCATCAGTCTACAGGGCGGCTCCTACAATGAGCAGTTCTTC.

This chain links TRBV28 with TRBJ1-5; perhaps TRBD1 as D (5 bases). CDR3 length: 12 amino acids. Per germline, CDR1 MDHEN and CDR2 SYDVKM. Trimming took off 3 bases at V and 7 bases at J, with 7 bases between the two ends. The CDR3 DNA sequence: TGTGCCAGCAGTTTCTGGGGGCAGCCCCAGCATTTT. It is translated as CASSFWGQPQHF.

The V gene is TRBV10-2, the J gene TRBJ1-2; weak D call: TRBD1 (6 bases). The CDR3 length is 17 residues. Between the trimmed V and J ends, which lost 8 bases and 1 base, there was a span of 23 bases. Per the germline V gene, CDR1 is WSHSY and CDR2 is SAAADI. The CDR3 is CASGQTYLLALNYGYTF. CDR3 DNA sequence: TGCGCCAGCGGACAGACCTACCTACTTGCCCTTAACTATGGCTACACCTTC.

The rearrangement joins TRBV3-1 (or the pseudogene TRBV3-2) to TRBJ2-1; 7 bases line up with TRBD1. The J segment lost 12 bases and the V segment lost 3 bases, leaving 8 bases of the junction unmatched. Germline V lookup: CDR1 LGHDT, CDR2 YNNKEL (reference sequence). The CDR3 has 13 amino acids. This chain's CDR3 is CASSQAGGGVQFF. DNA of the CDR3: TGTGCCAGCAGCCAGGCAGGGGGTGGAGTGCAGTTCTTC.